Listed below are T cell receptor beta chains from one sample, sequenced in a study of CD8 T cells in Susac syndrome. TCRdb called the immunoSEQ multiplex PCR reads again in MiXCR, with one record for every CDR3 protein. Of 330,000 or so distinct CDR3 sequences in the sample, 85% were seen once. The material sequenced was CD8+ T cells from PBMCs. The receptors come from a human donor with multiple sclerosis. Each CDR3 is given with its conserved first and last residue. D genes are given only for firm matches. The listing skips clone size in some rows; elsewhere it reads once, few, many or a size class.

clone size: NA
D gene: NA
J gene: TRBJ2-4
V gene: TRBV4-3
CDR3 protein: CASSQGFMPGRWDKNIQYF
CDR3 DNA: TGCGCCAGCAGCCAAGGGTTTATGCCGGGACGATGGGACAAAAACATTCAGTACTTC

clone size: once
D gene: NA
J gene: TRBJ2-3
V gene: TRBV28
CDR3 protein: CASSSLRTDTQYF
CDR3 DNA: TGTGCCAGCAGTTCCCTCCGGACAGATACGCAGTATTTT

clone size: few
D gene: TRBD2
J gene: TRBJ2-7
V gene: TRBV13
CDR3 protein: CASSFWTSGYEQYF
CDR3 DNA: TGTGCCAGCAGCTTCTGGACTAGCGGCTACGAGCAGTACTTC

clone size: once
D gene: NA
J gene: TRBJ2-1
V gene: TRBV21-1
CDR3 protein: CASSIGQVGNEQFF
CDR3 DNA: TGTGCCAGCAGCATCGGACAGGTGGGGAATGAGCAGTTCTTC

clone size: NA
D gene: NA
J gene: TRBJ2-3
V gene: TRBV7-2
CDR3 protein: CASSLGFVSTDTQYF
CDR3 DNA: TGTGCCAGCAGCTTAGGGTTCGTGAGCACAGATACGCAGTATTTT

clone size: once
D gene: TRBD2
J gene: TRBJ2-1
V gene: TRBV7-9
CDR3 protein: CASSLTAGGRYDEQFF
CDR3 DNA: TGTGCCAGCAGCTTAACAGCGGGAGGGCGTTACGATGAGCAGTTCTTC

clone size: NA
D gene: NA
J gene: TRBJ1-1
V gene: TRBV27
CDR3 protein: CASIGLAWGDTEAFF
CDR3 DNA: TGTGCCAGCATCGGATTGGCGTGGGGTGACACTGAAGCTTTCTTT

clone size: once
D gene: NA
J gene: TRBJ1-6
V gene: TRBV7-3
CDR3 protein: CASSWDNSPLHF
CDR3 DNA: TGTGCCAGCAGCTGGGACAATTCACCCCTCCACTTT

clone size: once
D gene: NA
J gene: TRBJ2-3
V gene: TRBV28
CDR3 protein: CASSLSQGTDTQYF
CDR3 DNA: TGTGCCAGCAGTTTGTCCCAAGGGACAGATACGCAGTATTTT

clone size: NA
D gene: NA
J gene: TRBJ2-5
V gene: TRBV2
CDR3 protein: CASSEFISGGGWQETQYF
CDR3 DNA: TGTGCCAGCAGTGAATTTATCTCTGGGGGTGGATGGCAAGAGACCCAGTACTTC

clone size: once
D gene: NA
J gene: TRBJ1-1
V gene: TRBV14
CDR3 protein: CASSHSASNTEAFF
CDR3 DNA: TGTGCCAGCAGCCACTCGGCCTCGAACACTGAAGCTTTCTTT

clone size: NA
D gene: TRBD2
J gene: TRBJ2-3
V gene: TRBV27
CDR3 protein: CASSPLAGGLLAQTTQYF
CDR3 DNA: TGTGCCAGCAGTCCCCTAGCGGGAGGCCTCCTAGCACAGACTACGCAGTATTTT

clone size: once
D gene: NA
J gene: TRBJ1-5
V gene: TRBV6-2/TRBV6-3
CDR3 protein: CASRLRHNSDQPQHF
CDR3 DNA: TGTGCCAGCAGACTCAGACACAACTCGGATCAGCCCCAGCATTTT

clone size: NA
D gene: TRBD1
J gene: TRBJ1-5
V gene: TRBV5-1
CDR3 protein: CASSLAPTGVGQPQHF
CDR3 DNA: TGCGCCAGCAGCTTGGCGCCGACAGGGGTGGGACAGCCCCAGCATTTT

clone size: once
D gene: TRBD1
J gene: TRBJ1-2
V gene: TRBV12-5
CDR3 protein: CASGLVGQGSGGYTF
CDR3 DNA: TGTGCTAGTGGTTTGGTTGGACAGGGGAGCGGCGGCTACACCTTC

clone size: few
D gene: TRBD2
J gene: TRBJ2-1
V gene: TRBV6-5
CDR3 protein: CASSYPSGLAELGQFF
CDR3 DNA: TGTGCCAGCAGTTATCCCTCGGGACTAGCTGAACTAGGGCAGTTCTTC

clone size: NA
D gene: NA
J gene: TRBJ1-1
V gene: TRBV4-1
CDR3 protein: CASSQVARQTEMNTEAFF
CDR3 DNA: TGCGCCAGCAGCCAAGTAGCGCGGCAGACCGAGATGAACACTGAAGCTTTCTTT

clone size: NA
D gene: TRBD2
J gene: TRBJ2-3
V gene: TRBV6-5
CDR3 protein: CASSIGRAEDTQYF
CDR3 DNA: TGTGCCAGCAGCATAGGGAGGGCTGAGGATACGCAGTATTTT

clone size: NA
D gene: NA
J gene: TRBJ1-1
V gene: TRBV13
CDR3 protein: CASSLPWKNTEAFF
CDR3 DNA: TGTGCCAGCAGCTTACCCTGGAAGAACACTGAAGCTTTCTTT

clone size: NA
D gene: NA
J gene: TRBJ2-7
V gene: TRBV7-9
CDR3 protein: CASSAPSTGAYEQYF
CDR3 DNA: TGTGCCAGCAGCGCCCCGTCTACAGGAGCCTACGAGCAGTACTTC

clone size: NA
D gene: TRBD2
J gene: TRBJ2-1
V gene: TRBV4-3
CDR3 protein: CASSQDWSSGYNEQFF
CDR3 DNA: TGCGCCAGCAGCCAAGATTGGAGTAGCGGGTACAATGAGCAGTTCTTC

clone size: once
D gene: NA
J gene: TRBJ2-7
V gene: TRBV6-2/TRBV6-3
CDR3 protein: CASSSISGRISYEQYF
CDR3 DNA: TGTGCCAGCAGTTCAATAAGCGGGCGAATCTCCTACGAGCAGTACTTC

clone size: NA
D gene: TRBD1
J gene: TRBJ2-4
V gene: TRBV9
CDR3 protein: CASSVGQGGLDKNIQYF
CDR3 DNA: TGTGCCAGCAGCGTGGGACAGGGTGGTTTGGACAAAAACATTCAGTACTTC

clone size: NA
D gene: NA
J gene: TRBJ2-7
V gene: TRBV27
CDR3 protein: CASSLSSRFEQYF
CDR3 DNA: TGTGCCAGCAGTTTATCGTCCAGGTTTGAGCAGTACTTC

clone size: NA
D gene: NA
J gene: TRBJ2-2
V gene: TRBV19
CDR3 protein: CASSFSGTGELFF
CDR3 DNA: TGTGCCAGTAGTTTTAGCGGCACCGGGGAGCTGTTTTTT

clone size: few
D gene: NA
J gene: TRBJ2-7
V gene: TRBV12-3/TRBV12-4
CDR3 protein: CASSLIAGEQYF
CDR3 DNA: TGTGCCAGCAGTTTGATCGCGGGAGAGCAGTACTTC

clone size: NA
D gene: NA
J gene: TRBJ2-7
V gene: TRBV5-4
CDR3 protein: CASSLGQGPDYEQYF
CDR3 DNA: TGTGCCAGCAGCTTGGGCCAGGGCCCTGACTACGAGCAGTACTTC